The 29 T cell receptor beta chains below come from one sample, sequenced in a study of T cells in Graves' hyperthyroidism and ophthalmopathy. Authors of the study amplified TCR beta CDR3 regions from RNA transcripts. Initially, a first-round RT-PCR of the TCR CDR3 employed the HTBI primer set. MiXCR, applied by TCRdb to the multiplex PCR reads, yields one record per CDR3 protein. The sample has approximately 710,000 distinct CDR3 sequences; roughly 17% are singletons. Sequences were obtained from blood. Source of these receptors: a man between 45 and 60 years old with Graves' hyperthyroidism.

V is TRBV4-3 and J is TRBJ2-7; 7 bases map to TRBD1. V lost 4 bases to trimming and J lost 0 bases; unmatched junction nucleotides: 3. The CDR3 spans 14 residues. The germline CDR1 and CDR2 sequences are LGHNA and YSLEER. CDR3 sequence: CASSRGQDSYEQYF. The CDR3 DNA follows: TGCGCCAGCAGCCGAGGACAGGACTCCTACGAGCAGTACTTC.

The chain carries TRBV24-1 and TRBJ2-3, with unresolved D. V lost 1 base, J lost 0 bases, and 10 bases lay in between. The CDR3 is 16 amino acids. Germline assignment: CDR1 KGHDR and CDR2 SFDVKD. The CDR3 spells CATSDLETASTDTQYF. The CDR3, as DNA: TGTGCCACCAGTGATTTAGAAACCGCAAGCACAGATACGCAGTATTTT.

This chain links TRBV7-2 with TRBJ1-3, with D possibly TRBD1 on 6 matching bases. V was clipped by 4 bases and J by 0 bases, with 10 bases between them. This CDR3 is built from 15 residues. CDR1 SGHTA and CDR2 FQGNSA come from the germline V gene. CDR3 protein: CASSSTGGSGNTIYF. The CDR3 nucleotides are TGTGCCAGCAGCTCGACAGGAGGCTCTGGAAACACCATATATTTT.

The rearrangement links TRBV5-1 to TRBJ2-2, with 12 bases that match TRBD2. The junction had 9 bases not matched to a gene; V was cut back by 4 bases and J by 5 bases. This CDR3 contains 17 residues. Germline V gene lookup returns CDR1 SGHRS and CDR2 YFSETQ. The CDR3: CASSVRTSGIETGELFF. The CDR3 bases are TGCGCCAGCAGCGTAAGGACTAGCGGGATAGAAACCGGGGAGCTGTTTTTT.

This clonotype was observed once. CDR3 DNA: TGCGCCAGCAGCTTGGGGTTGGGGGGAAGCATGAACACTGAAGCTTTCTTT. It translates to CASSLGLGGSMNTEAFF. The rearrangement joins TRBV5-1 to TRBJ1-1, with TRBD1 as a possible D gene (5 bases). This CDR3 has 17 residues. Trimming took 0 bases from V and 0 from J, leaving 15 bases between them. The germline V gene encodes CDR1 SGHRS and CDR2 YFSETQ.

In nucleotides, the CDR3 is TGTGCCAGCAGCCGTGCGGGGGGGCGAGTAGCCTACGAGCAGTACTTC. This translates into CASSRAGGRVAYEQYF. V and J are TRBV7-2 and TRBJ2-7; 9 bases map to TRBD2. The germline CDR1 and CDR2 sequences are SGHTA and FQGNSA. This CDR3 has 16 residues. J lost 2 bases, V lost 5 bases, and 10 bases had no gene match.

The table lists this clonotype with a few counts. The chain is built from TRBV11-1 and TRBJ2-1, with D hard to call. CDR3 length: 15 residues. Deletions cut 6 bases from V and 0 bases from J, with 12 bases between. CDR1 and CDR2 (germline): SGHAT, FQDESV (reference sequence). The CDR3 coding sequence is TGTGCCAGCAGTTTCGTCCGAGGCTCCTACAATGAGCAGTTCTTC. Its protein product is CASSFVRGSYNEQFF.

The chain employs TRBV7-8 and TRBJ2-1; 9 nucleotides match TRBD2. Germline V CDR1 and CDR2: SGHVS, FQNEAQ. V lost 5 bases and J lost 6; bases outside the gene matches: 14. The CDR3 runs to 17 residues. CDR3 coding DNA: TGTGCCAGCAGCCCCAGGAGATTACTAGCGGGTCGCAATGAGCAGTTCTTC. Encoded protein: CASSPRRLLAGRNEQFF.

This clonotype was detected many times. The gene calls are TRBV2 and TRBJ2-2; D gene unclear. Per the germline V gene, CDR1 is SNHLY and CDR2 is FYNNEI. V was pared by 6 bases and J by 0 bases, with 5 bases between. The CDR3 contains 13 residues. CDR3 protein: CASRPTNTGELFF. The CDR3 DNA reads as TGTGCCAGCAGGCCTACGAACACCGGGGAGCTGTTTTTT.

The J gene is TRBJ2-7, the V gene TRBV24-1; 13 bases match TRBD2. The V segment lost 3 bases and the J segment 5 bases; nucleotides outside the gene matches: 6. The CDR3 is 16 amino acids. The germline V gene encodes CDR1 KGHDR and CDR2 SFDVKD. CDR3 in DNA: TGTGCCACCAGTGATGTAGGACTAGCGGGAGTTAACGAGCAGTACTTC. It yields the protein CATSDVGLAGVNEQYF.

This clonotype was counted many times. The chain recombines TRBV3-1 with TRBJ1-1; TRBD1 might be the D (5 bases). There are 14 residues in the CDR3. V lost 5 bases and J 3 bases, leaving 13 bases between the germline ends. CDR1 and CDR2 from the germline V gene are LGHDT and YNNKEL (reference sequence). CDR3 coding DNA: TGTGCCAGCAGCTCCGTTCGGGGCTACACTGAAGCTTTCTTT. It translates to CASSSVRGYTEAFF. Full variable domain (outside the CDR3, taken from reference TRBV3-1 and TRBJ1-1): DTAVSQTPKYLVTQMGNDKSIKCEQNLGHDTMYWYKQDSKKFLKIMFSYNNKELIINETVPNRFSPKSPDKAHLNLHINSLELGDSAVYFCASSSVRGYTEAFFGQGTRLTVV.

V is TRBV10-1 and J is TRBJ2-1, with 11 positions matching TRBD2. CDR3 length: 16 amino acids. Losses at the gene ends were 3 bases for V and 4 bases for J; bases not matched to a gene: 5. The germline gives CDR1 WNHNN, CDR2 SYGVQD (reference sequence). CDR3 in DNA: TGCGCCAGCAGTGATCTGGTAGCGGGAGGGTACAATGAGCAGTTCTTC. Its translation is CASSDLVAGGYNEQFF.

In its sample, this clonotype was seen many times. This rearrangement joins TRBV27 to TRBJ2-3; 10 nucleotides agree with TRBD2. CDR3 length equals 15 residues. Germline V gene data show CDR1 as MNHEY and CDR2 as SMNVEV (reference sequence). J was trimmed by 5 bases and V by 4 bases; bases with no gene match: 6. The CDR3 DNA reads TGTGCCAGCAGTTCTAGCGGGAGTAGTGGAGATACGCAGTATTTT. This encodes CASSSSGSSGDTQYF.

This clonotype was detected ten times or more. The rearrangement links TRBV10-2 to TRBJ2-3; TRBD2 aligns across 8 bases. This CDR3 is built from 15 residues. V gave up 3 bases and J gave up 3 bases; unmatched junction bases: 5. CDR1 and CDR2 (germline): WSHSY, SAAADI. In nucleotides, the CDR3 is TGCGCCAGCAGTGATCCGGGACTAGGTACAGATACGCAGTATTTT. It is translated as CASSDPGLGTDTQYF.

The CDR3 DNA is TGTGCCAGCAGCTCCCAAGCGGGAAGCTCCTACAATGAGCAGTTCTTC. It codes for CASSSQAGSSYNEQFF. The chain links TRBV5-4 to TRBJ2-1; 7 nucleotides match TRBD2. CDR3 length equals 16 residues. V dropped 3 bases and J dropped 0; count of bases not matched to a gene: 6. Per the germline V gene, CDR1 is SGHNT and CDR2 is YYREEE (reference sequence).

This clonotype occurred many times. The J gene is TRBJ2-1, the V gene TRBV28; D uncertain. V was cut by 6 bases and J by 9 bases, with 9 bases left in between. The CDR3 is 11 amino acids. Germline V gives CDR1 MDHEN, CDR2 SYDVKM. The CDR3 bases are TGTGCCAGCAGCCGAGCTCGTGAGCAGTTCTTC. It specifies CASSRAREQFF. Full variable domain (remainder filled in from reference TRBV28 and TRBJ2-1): DVKVTQSSRYLVKRTGEKVFLECVQDMDHENMFWYRQDPGLGLRLIYFSYDVKMKEKGDIPEGYSVSREKKERFSLILESASTNQTSMYLCASSRAREQFFGPGTRLTVL.

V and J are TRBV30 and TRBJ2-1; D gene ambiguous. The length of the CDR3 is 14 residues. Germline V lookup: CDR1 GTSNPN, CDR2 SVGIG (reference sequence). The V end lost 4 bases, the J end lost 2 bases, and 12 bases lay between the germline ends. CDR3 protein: CAWKIAYTYNEQFF. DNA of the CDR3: TGTGCCTGGAAAATAGCTTACACCTACAATGAGCAGTTCTTC.

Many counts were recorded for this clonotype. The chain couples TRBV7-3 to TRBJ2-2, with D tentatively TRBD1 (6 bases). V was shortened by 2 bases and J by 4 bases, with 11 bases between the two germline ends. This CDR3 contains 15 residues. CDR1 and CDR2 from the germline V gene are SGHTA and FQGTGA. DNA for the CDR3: TGTGCCAGCAGCTTATACAGGGAGAGCACCGGGGAGCTGTTTTTT. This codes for CASSLYRESTGELFF.

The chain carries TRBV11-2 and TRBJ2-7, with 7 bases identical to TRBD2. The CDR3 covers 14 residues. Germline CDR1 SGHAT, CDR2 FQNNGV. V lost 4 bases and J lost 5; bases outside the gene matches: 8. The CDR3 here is CASSSPRLADEQYF. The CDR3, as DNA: TGTGCCAGCAGCTCCCCTAGACTAGCTGACGAGCAGTACTTC.

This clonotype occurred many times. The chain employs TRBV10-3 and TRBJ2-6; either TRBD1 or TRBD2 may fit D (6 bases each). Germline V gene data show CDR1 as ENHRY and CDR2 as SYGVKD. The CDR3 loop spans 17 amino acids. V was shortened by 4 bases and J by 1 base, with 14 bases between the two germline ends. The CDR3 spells CAISARGRSSGANVLTF. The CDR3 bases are TGTGCCATCAGTGCCCGGGGGCGAAGTTCTGGGGCCAACGTCCTGACTTTC.

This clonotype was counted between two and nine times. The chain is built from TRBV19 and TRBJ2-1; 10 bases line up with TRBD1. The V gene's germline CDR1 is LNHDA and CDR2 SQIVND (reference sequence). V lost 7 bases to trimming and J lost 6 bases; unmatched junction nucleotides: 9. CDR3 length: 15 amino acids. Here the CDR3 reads CASNLLGQGFNEQFF. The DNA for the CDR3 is TGTGCCAGTAACCTTTTGGGACAGGGGTTCAATGAGCAGTTCTTC.

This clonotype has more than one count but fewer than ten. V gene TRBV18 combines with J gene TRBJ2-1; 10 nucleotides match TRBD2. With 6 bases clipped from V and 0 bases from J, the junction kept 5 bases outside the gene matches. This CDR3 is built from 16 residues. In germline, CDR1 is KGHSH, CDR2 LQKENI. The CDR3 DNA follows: TGTGCCAGCTCGAGAGCGGGAGGGCTCTCCTACAATGAGCAGTTCTTC. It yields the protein CASSRAGGLSYNEQFF.

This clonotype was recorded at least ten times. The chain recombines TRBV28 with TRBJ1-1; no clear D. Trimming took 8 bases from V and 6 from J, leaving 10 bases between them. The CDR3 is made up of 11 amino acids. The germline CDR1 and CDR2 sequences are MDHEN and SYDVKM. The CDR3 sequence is CASLRFPEAFF. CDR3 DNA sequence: TGTGCCAGCTTAAGGTTCCCTGAAGCTTTCTTT.

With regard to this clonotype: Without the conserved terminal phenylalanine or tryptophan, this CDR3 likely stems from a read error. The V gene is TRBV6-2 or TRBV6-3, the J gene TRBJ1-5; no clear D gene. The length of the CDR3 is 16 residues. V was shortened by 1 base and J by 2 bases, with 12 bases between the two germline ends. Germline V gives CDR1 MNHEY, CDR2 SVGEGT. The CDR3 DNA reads TGTGCCAGCAGTTACTATAAGGGATTGGGCAATCAGCCCCAGCATCTT. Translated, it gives CASSYYKGLGNQPQHL.

CDR3 region: CSARGRAGGSYNEQFF. The DNA of the CDR3 is TGCAGTGCTAGAGGGAGAGCGGGAGGCTCCTACAATGAGCAGTTCTTC. This chain joins TRBV20-1 and TRBJ2-1; 9 nucleotides match TRBD2. V dropped 1 base and J dropped 0; count of bases not matched to a gene: 4. Germline V gives CDR1 DFQATT, CDR2 SNEGSKA (reference sequence). The CDR3 covers 16 residues.

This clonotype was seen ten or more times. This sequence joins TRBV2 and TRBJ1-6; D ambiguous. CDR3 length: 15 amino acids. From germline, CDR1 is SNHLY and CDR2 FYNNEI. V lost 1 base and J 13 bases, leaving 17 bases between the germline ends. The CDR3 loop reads CASSEEIPLIYPLHF. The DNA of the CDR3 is TGTGCCAGCAGTGAAGAAATTCCGCTAATTTATCCCCTCCACTTT.

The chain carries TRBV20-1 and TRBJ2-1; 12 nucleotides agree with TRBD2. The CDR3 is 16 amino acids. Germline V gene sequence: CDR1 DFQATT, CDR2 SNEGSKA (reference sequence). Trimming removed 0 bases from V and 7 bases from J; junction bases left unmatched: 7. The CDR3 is CSARDWTSGKQNEQFF. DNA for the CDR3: TGCAGTGCTAGAGATTGGACTAGCGGGAAGCAGAATGAGCAGTTCTTC.

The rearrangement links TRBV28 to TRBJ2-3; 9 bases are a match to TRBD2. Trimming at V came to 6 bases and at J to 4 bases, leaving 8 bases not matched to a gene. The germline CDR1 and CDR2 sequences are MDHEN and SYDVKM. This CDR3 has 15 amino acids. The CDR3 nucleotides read TGTGCCAGCAGCCAAGCGGGAGGTTCGGCAGATACGCAGTATTTT. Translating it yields CASSQAGGSADTQYF.

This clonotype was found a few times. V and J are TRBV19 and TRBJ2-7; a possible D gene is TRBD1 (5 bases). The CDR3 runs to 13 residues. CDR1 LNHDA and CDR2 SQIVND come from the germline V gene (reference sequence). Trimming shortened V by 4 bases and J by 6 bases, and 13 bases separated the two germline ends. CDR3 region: CASSTSGYREQYF. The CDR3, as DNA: TGTGCCAGTAGTACATCAGGGTATCGCGAGCAGTACTTC.